This TCR beta chain was retrieved from a study of CD8+ T cells in alopecia areata. Overall study findings and caveats: Relative to mice, TCR sharing across patients was less clear, a difference possibly HLA-related. Sequencing of scalp tissue also captures the resident alphabeta T cells of normal skin.

CD4+ cells of a few patients were further sorted as CD25+CD127-. As part of sample collection, lesional scalp punch biopsies and peripheral blood were taken from alopecia areata patients. In this sample, this clone turned up once. The antigen remains unidentified. The authors extracted RNA and reverse transcribed it into cDNA as the sequencing template. The assay was immunoSEQ multiplex PCR, and TCRdb's table has in-frame clones only and misses some. The sample shows roughly 13,000 clones, 58% of them seen only once. Trimming pared 6 bases from V and 6 bases from J, leaving 15 bases between. CDR3 length: 13 amino acids. Germline-derived CDR1 and CDR2 are WNHNN and SYGVQD (reference sequence).

Sequencing was carried out using CD4+ Tregs sorted from blood. The sequence was collected from a human donor with alopecia areata. V gene TRBV10-1 combines with J gene TRBJ2-7; D is uncertain. CDR3 nucleotide sequence: TGCGCCAGCAGGGTTCCAGGTCTTTGCGAGCAGTACTTC. Protein sequence: CASRVPGLCEQYF.